This T cell receptor beta chain came from a study of blood T cells in healthy people across ages. This CDR3 is built from 18 residues. From germline, CDR1 is SGHTA and CDR2 FQGTGA. As to this clonotype: The junction and the germline gene differ at one end; a read error may be behind it.

Using a J-beta primer mix together with a sample-barcoded 5' primer, a second PCR was run for about 6 to 12 cycles. The template-switch adaptor, which had 12 random nucleotides, put a tag on each cDNA molecule. TCRdb used MiXCR to reprocess the 5' RACE reads, holding one entry per CDR3 protein. The sample yields over 1,500,000 distinct CDR3 sequences, approximately 39% seen once. This clonotype was sampled from a human donor in good health. The chain recombines TRBV7-3 with TRBJ2-5, with D uncertain. The J call may not be correct, given that the DNA end is closer to TRBJ2-7. Sequencing input: blood. The CDR3 DNA follows: TGTGCCAGCAGCCTAACGCCCGAATCCAGGTTTTCATACCACGAGCAGTACTTC. Translating it yields CASSLTPESRFSYHEQYF.